The source of this T cell receptor beta chain is a study of blood T cell repertoires in COVID-19. Profiling relied on immunoSEQ multiplex PCR, and the TCRdb table lists in-frame clones only, not all of them. The table has some 60,000 clones, about 92% seen once. Trimming took off 5 bases at V and 1 base at J, with 20 bases between the two ends. The CDR3 length is 18 residues. Germline loops: CDR1 SGHVS, CDR2 FQNEAQ. This chain connects TRBV7-8 to TRBJ2-2; D call uncertain. This TCR was sampled from a man aged 55 to 70 with acute or convalescent COVID-19. What was sequenced was peripheral blood. Here the CDR3 DNA reads TGTGCCAGCAGCCCGATCCTCGTCGGAGACCGGAACACCGGGGAGCTGTTTTTT. It codes for CASSPILVGDRNTGELFF. Filled out from reference TRBV7-8 and TRBJ2-2, the complete variable domain reads GAGVSQSPRYKVAKRGQDVALRCDPISGHVSLFWYQQALGQGPEFLTYFQNEAQLDKSGLPSDRFFAERPEGSVSTLKIQRTQQEDSAVYLCASSPILVGDRNTGELFFGEGSRLTVL.